This section outlines one T cell receptor beta chain sequence together with its context. As yet, its antigen is unknown. The CDR3 sequence is 14 residues long. The V end was cut by 3 bases, the J end by 6 bases, with 12 bases between. Germline V gene data show CDR1 as ENHRY and CDR2 as SYGVKD. Researchers partitioned CD4+ cells into CD45RA+ naive and CD45RA-negative memory subsets. The data originate from a study of shared clonotypes between healthy human individuals. About the research overall: Researchers drew samples from two women and three men aged 18 to 49.

Study-wide findings and caveats: Memory subsets generally showed smaller estimated richness than naive subsets did. Clonotype sharing among donors, it was expected, would be affected by sequencing depth.

TCRdb keeps only in-frame clones here, not all; method: immunoSEQ multiplex PCR. The sample lists millions of clones; around nine tenths were seen once. The genes are TRBV10-3 and TRBJ2-1; D is possibly TRBD2 (5 bases). Sequenced material: naive CD4+ T cells sorted from blood. Described subset: CD45RA+ positively selected. The TCR was taken from a man younger than 35 in good health. CDR3 residues: CAISDSRGINEQFF. The DNA for the CDR3 is TGTGCCATCAGTGACTCTCGGGGTATCAATGAGCAGTTCTTC.